This TCR beta chain was recorded in a study of blood T cells in healthy people across ages. The individuals who served as donors were healthy Caucasians living in Russia, aged about 6 to 95. With a J-beta primer mix and a sample-barcoded 5' primer, a second PCR ran about 7 to 12 cycles. TCRdb recomputed calls from the 5' RACE reads with MiXCR, one row per CDR3 protein. The sample contains around 700,000 distinct CDR3 sequences, around 25% of which appear only once. Study-wide findings and caveats: Significant beta diversity loss was already apparent by age approximately 37, declining roughly linearly.

In this sample, this clonotype turned up many times. What it recognizes is unknown. These sequences were also reported in another study, on T cells of mothers and their children.

This TCR derives from a boy between 10 and 17 years old in good health. The specimen sequenced was blood.

The CDR3 is CSVLDGANVLTF. DNA for the CDR3: TGCAGCGTTTTAGATGGGGCCAACGTCCTGACTTTC. This chain connects TRBV29-1 to TRBJ2-6; D gene ambiguous. Germline-derived CDR1 and CDR2 are SQVTM and ANQGSEA. The CDR3 covers 12 residues. Trimming left V 5 bases short and J 3 bases short, with 5 bases between. The whole variable domain, filled in from reference TRBV29-1 and TRBJ2-6, reads SAVISQKPSRDICQRGTSLTIQCQVDSQVTMMFWYRQQPGQSLTLIATANQGSEATYESGFVIDKFPISRPNLTFSTLTVSNMSPEDSSIYLCSVLDGANVLTFGAGSRLTVL.